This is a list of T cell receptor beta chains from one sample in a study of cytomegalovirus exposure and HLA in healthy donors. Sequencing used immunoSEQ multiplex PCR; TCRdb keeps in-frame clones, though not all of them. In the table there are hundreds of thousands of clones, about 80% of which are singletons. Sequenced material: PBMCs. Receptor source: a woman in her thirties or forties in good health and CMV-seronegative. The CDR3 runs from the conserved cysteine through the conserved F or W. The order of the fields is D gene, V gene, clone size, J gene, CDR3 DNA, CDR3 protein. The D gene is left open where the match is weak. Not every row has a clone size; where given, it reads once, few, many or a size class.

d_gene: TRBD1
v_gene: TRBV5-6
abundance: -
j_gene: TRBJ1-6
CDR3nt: TGTGCCAGCAGCTCTATTGGTCGGACAGGGTGGGCCCTTCATTCACCCCTCCACTTT
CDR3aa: CASSSIGRTGWALHSPLHF

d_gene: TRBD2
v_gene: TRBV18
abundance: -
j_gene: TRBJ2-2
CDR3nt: TGTGCCAGCTCACCAGCGGGGGGACTCACCGGGGAGCTGTTTTTT
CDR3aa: CASSPAGGLTGELFF

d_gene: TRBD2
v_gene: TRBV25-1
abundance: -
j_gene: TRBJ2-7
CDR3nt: TGTGCCAGCAGTGAAATGGGGACTAAGGGTTACGAGCAGTACTTC
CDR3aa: CASSEMGTKGYEQYF

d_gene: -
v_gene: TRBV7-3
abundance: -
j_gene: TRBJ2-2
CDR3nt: TGTGCCAGCAGCCCCGTAAGGGGTAGCGGGGAGCTGTTTTTT
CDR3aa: CASSPVRGSGELFF

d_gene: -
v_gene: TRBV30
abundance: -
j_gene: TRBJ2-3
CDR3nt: TGTGCCTGGAGTGGACGACAGGGCACAGATACGCAGTATTTT
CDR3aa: CAWSGRQGTDTQYF

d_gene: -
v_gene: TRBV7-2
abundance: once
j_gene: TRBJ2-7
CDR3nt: TGTGCCAGCAGCTCAAGCAGGCTCGCCTACGAGCAGTACTTC
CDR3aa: CASSSSRLAYEQYF

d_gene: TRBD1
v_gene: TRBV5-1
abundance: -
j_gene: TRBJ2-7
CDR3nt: TGCGCCAGCAGCTGGACAGGGGACTACGAGCAGTACTTC
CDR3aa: CASSWTGDYEQYF

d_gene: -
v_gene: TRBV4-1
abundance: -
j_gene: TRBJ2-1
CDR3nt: TGCGCCAGCAGCCAAGCTGGTCGGAATGAGCAGTTCTTC
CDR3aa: CASSQAGRNEQFF

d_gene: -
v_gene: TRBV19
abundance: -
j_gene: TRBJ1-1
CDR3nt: TGTGCCAGTAGTATTTTCCGGACACCGAACACTGAAGCTTTCTTT
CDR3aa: CASSIFRTPNTEAFF

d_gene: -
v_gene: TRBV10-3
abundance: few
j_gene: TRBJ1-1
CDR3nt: TGTGCCTCTTTAATAGGGGGTGGTAACACTGAAGCTTTCTTT
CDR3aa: CASLIGGGNTEAFF

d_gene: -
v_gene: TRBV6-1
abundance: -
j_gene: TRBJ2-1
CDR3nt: TGTGCCAGCAGTGATCCCCGGACAGTTTACAATGAGCAGTTCTTC
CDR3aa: CASSDPRTVYNEQFF

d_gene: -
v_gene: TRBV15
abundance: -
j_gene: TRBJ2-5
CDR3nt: TGTGCCACCAGCAGACCCGGCCAAGAGACCCAGTACTTC
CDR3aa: CATSRPGQETQYF

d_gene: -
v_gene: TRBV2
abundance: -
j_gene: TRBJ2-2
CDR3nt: TGTGCCAGCAGGCCTTTATGGAGCACCGGGGAGCTGTTTTTT
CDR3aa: CASRPLWSTGELFF

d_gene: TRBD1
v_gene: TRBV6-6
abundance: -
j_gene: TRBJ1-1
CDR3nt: TGTGCCAGCAGTCGACAGGGGAAGAACACTGAAGCTTTCTTT
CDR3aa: CASSRQGKNTEAFF

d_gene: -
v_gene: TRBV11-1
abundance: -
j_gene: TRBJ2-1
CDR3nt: TGTGCCAGCAGCGTGGGTGGGGGGTTTAACCCCTACAATGAGCAGTTCTTC
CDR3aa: CASSVGGGFNPYNEQFF

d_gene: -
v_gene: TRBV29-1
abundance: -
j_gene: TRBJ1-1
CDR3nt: TGCAGCGCCAAGAACACTGAAGCTTTCTTT
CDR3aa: CSAKNTEAFF

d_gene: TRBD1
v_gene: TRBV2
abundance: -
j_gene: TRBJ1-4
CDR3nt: TGTGCCAGCAGTGAAACATTGGACAGGGGATTTGCAAAACTGTTTTTT
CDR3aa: CASSETLDRGFAKLFF

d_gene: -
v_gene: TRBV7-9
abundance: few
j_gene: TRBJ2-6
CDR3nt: TGTGCCAGCAGCTCCAACACTGGGGCCAACGTCCTGACTTTC
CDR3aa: CASSSNTGANVLTF

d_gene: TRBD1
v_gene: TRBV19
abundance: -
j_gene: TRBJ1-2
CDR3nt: TGTGCCAGTACGACAGGGGGCTCTGGCTACACCTTC
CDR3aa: CASTTGGSGYTF

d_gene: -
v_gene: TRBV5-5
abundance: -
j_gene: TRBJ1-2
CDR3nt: TGTGCCAGCAGCGATTCGACGGGGAGCTATGGCTACACCTTC
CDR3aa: CASSDSTGSYGYTF

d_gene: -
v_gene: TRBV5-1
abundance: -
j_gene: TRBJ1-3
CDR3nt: TGCGCCAGCAGCTCTCTTCCGACAGTCTCTGGAAACACCATATATTTT
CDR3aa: CASSSLPTVSGNTIYF

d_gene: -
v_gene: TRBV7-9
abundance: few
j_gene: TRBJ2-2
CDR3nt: TGTGCCAGCATCGTGTTGGGGGAGCTGTTTTTT
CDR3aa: CASIVLGELFF

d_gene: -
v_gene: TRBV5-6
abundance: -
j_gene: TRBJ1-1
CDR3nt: TGTGCCAGCAGCTTGCGACCGGCGGTGGGAGCTTTCTTT
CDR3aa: CASSLRPAVGAFF

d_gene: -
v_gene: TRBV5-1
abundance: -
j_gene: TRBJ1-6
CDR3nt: TGCGCCAGCAGCTTTGGGCAGGGTGGAGGGTCACCCCTCCACTTT
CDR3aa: CASSFGQGGGSPLHF